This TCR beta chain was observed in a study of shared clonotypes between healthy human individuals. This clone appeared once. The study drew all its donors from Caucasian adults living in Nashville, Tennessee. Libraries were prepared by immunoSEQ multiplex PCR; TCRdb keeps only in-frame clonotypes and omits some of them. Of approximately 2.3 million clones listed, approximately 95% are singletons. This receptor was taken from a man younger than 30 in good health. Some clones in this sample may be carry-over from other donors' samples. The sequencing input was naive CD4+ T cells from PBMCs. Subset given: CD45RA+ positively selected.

The CDR3 DNA reads TGCGCCAGCGCTAGCGGGGTACAAGAGACCCAGTACTTC. Translating gives CASASGVQETQYF. The chain employs TRBV5-1 and TRBJ2-5, with 9 bases aligning to TRBD2. Germline-derived CDR1 and CDR2 are SGHRS and YFSETQ. Losses at the gene ends were 7 bases for V and 2 bases for J; bases not matched to a gene: 3. This CDR3 contains 13 residues. Using reference TRBV5-1 and TRBJ2-5 for the parts outside the CDR3, the full variable domain is KAGVTQTPRYLIKTRGQQVTLSCSPISGHRSVSWYQQTPGQGLQFLFEYFSETQRNKGNFPGRFSGRQFSNSRSEMNVSTLELGDSALYLCASASGVQETQYFGPGTRLLVL.